A selection of T cell receptor beta chains follows, all from one sample in a study of neoadjuvant anti-PD-1 for oral cavity cancer. Clones were read by immunoSEQ multiplex PCR, and TCRdb kept only the in-frame ones, dropping some. The sample has roughly 14,000 clones; just over 65% are singletons. The sample consisted of PBMCs, taken before nivolumab (anti-PD-1) treatment. Source of these receptors: a person between 40 and 80 years old with oral cavity squamous cell carcinoma. Each CDR3 is given with its conserved first and last residue. Fields, in order: D gene, J gene, V gene, clone size, CDR3 protein, CDR3 DNA. The D gene is left open where the match is weak. Clone size is given for some rows only: seen once, a few or many times, or a class if the clone is expanded.

D: NA; J: TRBJ1-2; V: TRBV28; size: once; CDR3: CASRIHLTRTGYTF; DNA: TGTGCCAGCAGAATCCATCTGACCCGGACGGGCTACACCTTC
D: NA; J: TRBJ2-7; V: TRBV7-8; size: NA; CDR3: CASSLGAGLPYEQYF; DNA: TGTGCCAGCAGCTTAGGGGCAGGTCTCCCCTACGAGCAGTACTTC
D: NA; J: TRBJ2-1; V: TRBV18; size: NA; CDR3: CASSLQGPYPYNEQFF; DNA: TGTGCCAGCTCTCTTCAGGGCCCATACCCCTACAATGAGCAGTTCTTC
D: NA; J: TRBJ2-7; V: TRBV7-3; size: NA; CDR3: CASSSEGGREQYF; DNA: TGTGCCAGCAGCTCCGAAGGGGGGAGGGAGCAGTACTTC
D: TRBD2; J: TRBJ2-2; V: TRBV7-9; size: NA; CDR3: CASSLTGLATNTGELFF; DNA: TGTGCCAGCAGCTTAACAGGACTAGCGACGAACACCGGGGAGCTGTTTTTT
D: NA; J: TRBJ1-5; V: TRBV6-5; size: NA; CDR3: CASRNSPEGGQPQHF; DNA: TGTGCCAGCAGAAATTCGCCTGAGGGCGGGCAGCCCCAGCATTTT
D: TRBD1; J: TRBJ1-1; V: TRBV27; size: NA; CDR3: CASSLSAQGSGDTEAFF; DNA: TGTGCCAGCAGTTTATCGGCACAGGGGTCTGGGGACACTGAAGCTTTCTTT
D: NA; J: TRBJ2-3; V: TRBV5-6; size: NA; CDR3: CASSLRGTDTQYF; DNA: TGTGCCAGCAGCTTGAGGGGCACAGATACGCAGTATTTT
D: NA; J: TRBJ2-1; V: TRBV5-4; size: NA; CDR3: CASSLRGQNTNEQFF; DNA: TGTGCCAGCAGCCTTCGAGGGCAGAACACCAATGAGCAGTTCTTC
D: NA; J: TRBJ1-5; V: TRBV7-9; size: few; CDR3: CASSPRDQPQHF; DNA: TGTGCCAGCAGCCCTAGGGATCAGCCCCAGCATTTT
D: NA; J: TRBJ2-7; V: TRBV30; size: NA; CDR3: CAWSLGSEQYF; DNA: TGTGCCTGGAGTCTTGGGTCCGAGCAGTACTTC
D: NA; J: TRBJ1-6; V: TRBV5-5; size: NA; CDR3: CASSLGPHNSPLHF; DNA: TGTGCCAGCAGCTTGGGCCCGCATAATTCACCCCTCCACTTT
D: NA; J: TRBJ2-1; V: TRBV2; size: NA; CDR3: CASTSGGYNEQFF; DNA: TGTGCCAGTACTTCCGGGGGCTACAATGAGCAGTTCTTC
D: NA; J: TRBJ2-3; V: TRBV7-2; size: NA; CDR3: CASSLQSRGRTDTQYF; DNA: TGTGCCAGCAGCTTGCAATCGAGGGGCCGCACGGATACGCAGTATTTT
D: NA; J: TRBJ2-3; V: TRBV18; size: NA; CDR3: CASSPLGAGNTDTQYF; DNA: TGTGCCAGCTCCCCCCTGGGGGCCGGGAACACAGATACGCAGTATTTT
D: NA; J: TRBJ2-2; V: TRBV18; size: NA; CDR3: CASSPGAQNTGELFF; DNA: TGTGCCAGCTCCCCCGGGGCCCAGAACACCGGGGAGCTGTTTTTT
D: TRBD2; J: TRBJ2-1; V: TRBV25-1; size: NA; CDR3: CASVAGGNNEQFF; DNA: TGTGCCAGCGTTGCGGGAGGGAACAATGAGCAGTTCTTC
D: NA; J: TRBJ2-6; V: TRBV5-1; size: NA; CDR3: CASHVGGSSGANVLTF; DNA: TGCGCCAGCCACGTGGGGGGTAGCTCTGGGGCCAACGTCCTGACTTTC
D: NA; J: TRBJ2-7; V: TRBV18; size: NA; CDR3: CASSPGIGSYEQYF; DNA: TGTGCCAGCTCACCAGGTATTGGAAGTTACGAGCAGTACTTC
D: NA; J: TRBJ1-1; V: TRBV7-9; size: NA; CDR3: CASSEAATAAEAFF; DNA: TGTGCCAGCAGTGAGGCCGCTACCGCCGCTGAAGCTTTCTTT
D: TRBD2; J: TRBJ2-2; V: TRBV5-1; size: NA; CDR3: CASSSRTSGGVYTGELFF; DNA: TGCGCCAGCAGCTCCCGGACTAGCGGGGGGGTGTACACCGGGGAGCTGTTTTTT
D: TRBD1; J: TRBJ1-6; V: TRBV9; size: few; CDR3: CASSVVGQALHF; DNA: TGTGCCAGCAGCGTAGTCGGACAGGCCCTCCACTTT
D: NA; J: TRBJ1-1; V: TRBV6-5; size: NA; CDR3: CASSTRGGEAFF; DNA: TGTGCCAGCAGTACCCGTGGGGGGGAAGCTTTCTTT
D: NA; J: TRBJ2-3; V: TRBV5-1; size: NA; CDR3: CASSLAIRGPEADTQYF; DNA: TGCGCCAGCAGCTTGGCCATCCGGGGCCCCGAGGCAGATACGCAGTATTTT
D: TRBD2; J: TRBJ2-3; V: TRBV13; size: few; CDR3: CASRFRLAGFDTQYF; DNA: TGTGCCAGCAGATTTAGACTAGCGGGGTTTGATACGCAGTATTTT
D: TRBD1; J: TRBJ2-3; V: TRBV7-8; size: NA; CDR3: CASTPRVGTGVDTQYF; DNA: TGTGCCAGCACACCCCGGGTCGGGACAGGAGTGGATACGCAGTATTTT
D: TRBD2; J: TRBJ2-7; V: TRBV4-1; size: NA; CDR3: CASSQDVSSAGVLNEQYF; DNA: TGCGCCAGCAGCCAAGACGTGTCCTCAGCGGGAGTCTTAAACGAGCAGTACTTC
D: NA; J: TRBJ2-6; V: TRBV9; size: NA; CDR3: CASTVQPGQSSGANVLTF; DNA: TGTGCCAGCACCGTCCAGCCTGGACAGTCCTCTGGGGCCAACGTCCTGACTTTC
D: NA; J: TRBJ2-7; V: TRBV2; size: NA; CDR3: CASTRGGNYEQYF; DNA: TGTGCCAGCACCCGGGGAGGTAATTACGAGCAGTACTTC
D: TRBD2; J: TRBJ2-7; V: TRBV30; size: NA; CDR3: CAWSVSGGAGEQYF; DNA: TGTGCCTGGAGTGTATCGGGAGGGGCAGGCGAGCAGTACTTC
D: NA; J: TRBJ1-5; V: TRBV28; size: once; CDR3: CASKGYSNQPQHF; DNA: TGTGCCAGCAAGGGATATAGCAATCAGCCCCAGCATTTT
D: NA; J: TRBJ2-3; V: TRBV29-1; size: once; CDR3: CSVKGADTQYF; DNA: TGCAGCGTTAAGGGAGCAGATACGCAGTATTTT
D: TRBD1; J: TRBJ1-1; V: TRBV11-2; size: NA; CDR3: CASSFSGQQNTEAFF; DNA: TGTGCCAGCAGCTTCTCGGGACAGCAAAACACTGAAGCTTTCTTT